Each of the 26 T cell receptor beta chains below was sequenced from the same sample in a study of T cells in localized non-small cell lung cancer. Profiled with immunoSEQ multiplex PCR; TCRdb holds only in-frame clones, not every one. The sample consists of some 130,000 clones, around 92% of them appearing once. The source material was peripheral blood, sampled before any cancer treatment. The receptor set was obtained from a female donor over 55 with stage I lung adenocarcinoma.

V and J are TRBV19 and TRBJ2-5; weak D call: TRBD1 (5 bases). Between the trimmed V and J ends, which lost 5 bases and 5 bases, there was a span of 15 bases. Per the germline V gene, CDR1 is LNHDA and CDR2 is SQIVND (reference sequence). This CDR3 comprises 14 residues. The CDR3, as DNA: TGTGCCAGTAGTTGGGGCCCCCAGCAGGAGACCCAGTACTTC. It yields the protein CASSWGPQQETQYF.

This chain joins TRBV28 and TRBJ2-7; D unclear. V dropped 5 bases and J dropped 7 bases, with 9 bases sitting between them. This CDR3 comprises 11 residues. Looked up from germline, CDR1 is MDHEN and CDR2 is SYDVKM. This chain's CDR3 is CASSPKREQYF. CDR3 sequence (DNA): TGTGCCAGCAGTCCGAAAAGAGAGCAGTACTTC.

This sequence joins TRBV15 and TRBJ2-2; TRBD2 aligns across 7 bases. The CDR3 length is 15 residues. Germline trimming cut 0 bases from V and 3 bases from J; bases unmatched to any gene: 1. Germline-derived CDR1 and CDR2 are LNHNV and YYDKDF (reference sequence). CDR3 protein: CATSRDLADTGELFF. The CDR3 coding sequence is TGTGCCACCAGCAGAGACCTAGCGGACACCGGGGAGCTGTTTTTT. Looking up the rest from reference TRBV15 and TRBJ2-2 gives the full variable domain: DAMVIQNPRYQVTQFGKPVTLSCSQTLNHNVMYWYQQKSSQAPKLLFHYYDKDFNNEADTPDNFQSRRPNTSFCFLDIRSPGLGDTAMYLCATSRDLADTGELFFGEGSRLTVL.

The chain recombines TRBV14 with TRBJ1-1, with D unresolved. This CDR3 spans 16 amino acids. The germline V and J ends were trimmed by 1 base and 1 base, with 13 bases remaining between them. CDR1 is SGHDN, CDR2 FVKESK, per germline. CDR3 region: CASSQAWRARNTEAFF. CDR3 nucleotide sequence: TGTGCCAGCAGCCAAGCATGGAGGGCGCGGAACACTGAAGCTTTCTTT.

This clone came up once. This sequence joins TRBV11-3 and TRBJ2-5; D remains ambiguous. Looked up from germline, CDR1 is SGHNT and CDR2 is YENEEA. V gave up 6 bases and J gave up 5 bases, with 1 base separating them. The CDR3 contains 9 residues. This CDR3 reads CASRETQYF. CDR3 DNA: TGTGCCAGCAGGGAGACCCAGTACTTC.

CDR3 in amino acids: CASSETSGSVRNEQFF. For the CDR3, the DNA is TGTGCCAGTAGTGAGACTAGCGGGAGCGTGAGGAATGAGCAGTTCTTC. The chain combines TRBV19 with TRBJ2-1; 12 bases agree with TRBD2. Germline CDR1 reads LNHDA; CDR2 reads SQIVND (reference sequence). V lost 5 bases, J lost 7 bases, and 9 bases stayed unmatched. The CDR3 sequence is 16 residues long.

V gene TRBV5-1 combines with J gene TRBJ2-2; D might be TRBD1 (5 bases). With 0 bases removed from V and 1 base from J, the gap between germline ends came to 10 bases. Germline CDR1 SGHRS, CDR2 YFSETQ. This CDR3 has 16 residues. The chain's CDR3 is CASSLVTARNTGELFF. Here the CDR3 DNA reads TGCGCCAGCAGCTTGGTGACAGCAAGGAACACCGGGGAGCTGTTTTTT.

This rearrangement joins TRBV7-9 to TRBJ2-6; no definite D call. Germline loops: CDR1 SEHNR, CDR2 FQNEAQ (reference sequence). The CDR3 runs to 14 residues. V was pared by 1 base and J by 2 bases, with 3 bases between. The CDR3 is CASSLVTGANVLTF. CDR3 DNA sequence: TGTGCCAGCAGCTTAGTTACTGGGGCCAACGTCCTGACTTTC.

The chain carries TRBV25-1 and TRBJ2-1, with 8 bases that match TRBD2. CDR1 and CDR2 from the germline V gene are MGHDK and SYGVNS. V trimming: 6 bases; J trimming: 6 bases; junction bases outside the gene matches: 10. The CDR3 runs 15 residues. The CDR3 loop reads CASRKAAGVGNEQFF. The CDR3, as DNA: TGTGCCAGCAGAAAAGCAGCGGGAGTTGGCAATGAGCAGTTCTTC.

The V call is TRBV6-6, the J call TRBJ2-1; 9 bases are a match to TRBD2. V was clipped by 6 bases and J by 4 bases; unmatched bases: 7. CDR1 MNHNY and CDR2 SVGAGI come from the germline V gene (reference sequence). This CDR3 comprises 15 residues. Here the CDR3 DNA reads TGTGCCAGCAGGTCTAGACTAGCGGTATACAATGAGCAGTTCTTC. Protein product: CASRSRLAVYNEQFF.

The chain uses TRBV29-1 and TRBJ2-1, with D possibly TRBD1 on 6 matching bases. The CDR3 length is 14 residues. Trimming removed 7 bases from V and 0 bases from J, with 13 bases in between. Per germline, CDR1 SQVTM and CDR2 ANQGSEA. Here the CDR3 reads CSENQGSSYNEQFF. The CDR3 DNA is TGCAGCGAGAACCAGGGGAGCTCCTACAATGAGCAGTTCTTC.

J is TRBJ1-2 and V is TRBV4-1, with 10 bases identical to TRBD1. The CDR3 contains 15 residues. Germline loops: CDR1 MGHRA, CDR2 YSYEKL. V shed 4 bases and J 8 bases; nucleotides not matched to a gene: 10. The CDR3 coding sequence is TGCGCCAGCAGCCCATCGGGACAGGGGAACAGGGGCTACACCTTC. Translating gives CASSPSGQGNRGYTF.

This rearrangement joins TRBV10-3 to TRBJ2-2, with 11 bases matching TRBD2. The CDR3 is 18 residues long. The J segment lost 1 base and the V segment lost 2 bases, leaving 6 bases of the junction unmatched. The germline V gene has CDR1 ENHRY and CDR2 SYGVKD. CDR3 nucleotide sequence: TGTGCCATCAGTGAGGCGTCTAGCGGGAGGCGGAACACCGGGGAGCTGTTTTTT. Residues: CAISEASSGRRNTGELFF.

The chain couples TRBV28 to TRBJ1-4; tentatively, D is TRBD1 (5 bases). Germline lookup yields CDR1 MDHEN and CDR2 SYDVKM. V was cut by 2 bases and J by 7 bases, with 11 bases left in between. The CDR3 is made up of 14 amino acids. The CDR3 protein is CASSLGGVGEKLFF. The CDR3 region has the DNA TGTGCCAGCAGTTTAGGGGGGGTTGGTGAAAAACTGTTTTTT.

V and J are TRBV7-6 and TRBJ2-2, with 9 bases identical to TRBD1. Germline V CDR1 and CDR2: SGHVS, FNYEAQ. The CDR3 covers 17 residues. Trimming cost V 1 base and J 4 bases; bases outside gene matches: 7. The CDR3 nucleotides read TGTGCCAGCAGCTTAGGTACAGGGGGCGGTTTCACCGGGGAGCTGTTTTTT. It specifies CASSLGTGGGFTGELFF.

This chain connects TRBV5-1 to TRBJ2-1; TRBD2 is a possible D gene (6 bases). V was cut by 4 bases and J by 4 bases, with 15 bases left in between. Germline CDR1 reads SGHRS; CDR2 reads YFSETQ. The CDR3 extends over 15 amino acids. CDR3 sequence reads: CASSPSGVGYNEQFF. The DNA of the CDR3 is TGCGCCAGCAGCCCTTCGGGAGTAGGTTACAATGAGCAGTTCTTC.

This clone appeared a single time. This chain uses TRBV7-9 with TRBJ1-1, with a tentative D call TRBD1 (6 bases). The V gene's germline CDR1 is SEHNR and CDR2 FQNEAQ (reference sequence). V lost 3 bases and J lost 1, with 18 bases in between. This CDR3 is 17 amino acids long. CDR3 sequence: CASSFGFRDNQNTEAFF. The CDR3 coding sequence is TGTGCCAGCAGCTTCGGGTTCCGGGACAATCAGAACACTGAAGCTTTCTTT.

J is TRBJ1-3 and V is TRBV10-1, with a weak D call TRBD1 (6 bases). The CDR3 is 15 residues long. Germline-derived CDR1 and CDR2 are WNHNN and SYGVQD (reference sequence). The V and J ends lost 0 bases and 2 bases respectively, with 8 bases between them. CDR3 in amino acids: CASSESTGAGNTIYF. The CDR3 DNA reads as TGCGCCAGCAGTGAGTCGACAGGCGCTGGAAACACCATATATTTT.

This sequence joins TRBV5-6 and TRBJ2-2, with 12 nucleotides matching TRBD2. The CDR3 covers 15 residues. CDR1 and CDR2 (germline): SGHDT, YYEEEE. Unmatched junction bases numbered 5, after V lost 5 bases and J lost 6 bases. For the CDR3, the DNA is TGTGCCAGCAGGGGGACTAGCGGGTTACCCGGGGAGCTGTTTTTT. Amino acid sequence: CASRGTSGLPGELFF.

V usage is TRBV27 and J usage is TRBJ2-7; possible D gene TRBD2, 5 bases. This CDR3 spans 16 amino acids. Germline lookup yields CDR1 MNHEY and CDR2 SMNVEV (reference sequence). Trimming left V 6 bases short and J 4 bases short, with 22 bases between. The CDR3 sequence is CASRPLDAAKGYEQYF. In DNA form, the CDR3 reads TGTGCCAGCAGGCCACTAGATGCCGCAAAAGGGTACGAGCAGTACTTC.

The V call is TRBV19, the J call TRBJ2-3; D uncertain. The CDR3 sequence is 16 residues long. V lost 2 bases, J lost 1 base, and 13 bases lay in between. CDR1 and CDR2 (germline): LNHDA, SQIVND (reference sequence). The DNA of the CDR3 is TGTGCCAGTAGTATAACCTCCTTTGTGGGCACAGATACGCAGTATTTT. It is translated as CASSITSFVGTDTQYF.

The J gene is TRBJ2-1, the V gene TRBV20-1, with D perhaps TRBD2 (5 bases). The CDR3 covers 11 residues. Germline values: CDR1 DFQATT, CDR2 SNEGSKA (reference sequence). CDR3 sequence (DNA): TGCAGCCCCCGAGCCGGGATAGCGCAGTTCTTC. Amino acid sequence: CSPRAGIAQFF.

The chain has TRBV7-2 and TRBJ2-2, with D maybe TRBD1 (6 bases). Looked up from germline, CDR1 is SGHTA and CDR2 is FQGNSA. CDR3 size: 16 residues. V was cut by 2 bases and J by 0 bases, with 10 bases left in between. In DNA form, the CDR3 reads TGTGCCAGCAGCTTAACCCCAGGGGCGAACACCGGGGAGCTGTTTTTT. Translated: CASSLTPGANTGELFF.

The chain combines TRBV11-3 with TRBJ2-1; unclear D gene. This CDR3 has 13 amino acids. The germline V and J ends were trimmed by 4 bases and 8 bases, with 12 bases remaining between them. CDR1 SGHNT and CDR2 YENEEA come from the germline V gene. The CDR3 DNA follows: TGTGCCAGCAGCTCCGGTTCGGATCATGAGCAGTTCTTC. Encoded protein: CASSSGSDHEQFF.

This clone was seen only a few times. The rearrangement uses TRBV19 and TRBJ2-1; the D is unclear. The CDR3 contains 13 residues. Trimming cost V 6 bases and J 5 bases, with 11 bases left between them. Germline V gives CDR1 LNHDA, CDR2 SQIVND (reference sequence). CDR3 bases: TGTGCCAGTAGCCCGTTACTGGACAATGAGCAGTTCTTC. It encodes CASSPLLDNEQFF.

This rearrangement joins TRBV7-2 to TRBJ2-7, with 7 bases aligning to TRBD2. Germline V CDR1 and CDR2: SGHTA, FQGNSA. V was clipped by 6 bases and J by 6 bases; unmatched bases: 11. This CDR3 has 14 residues. CDR3: CASREWGEGIEQYF. The CDR3 DNA is TGTGCCAGCAGGGAATGGGGGGAGGGGATCGAGCAGTACTTC.